The table lists the clone carrying this T cell receptor (beta chain) with a few counts. Its antigen is currently unknown. V dropped 7 bases and J dropped 1 base, with 7 bases sitting between them. CDR3 size: 12 residues. Germline-derived CDR1 and CDR2 are MNHNY and SVGAGI (reference sequence). A sample-barcoded 5' primer and a J-beta primer mix were used in a second PCR of about 6 to 11 cycles. TCRdb re-called the 5' RACE reads through MiXCR, storing one row per CDR3 protein. Found here are over 1.5 million distinct CDR3 sequences, less than 50% of them singletons; the top ten hold less than 2.5%. The data are from a study of blood T cells in healthy people across ages. Whole-study results and caveats: Significant beta diversity loss was already apparent by age about 42, declining roughly linearly.

The source material was blood. The sequence came from a woman aged 40 to 50 in good health. The chain is built from TRBV6-6 and TRBJ2-5; no reliable D call. CDR3 residues: CASKSAQETQYF. In DNA form, the CDR3 reads TGTGCCAGCAAGAGTGCCCAAGAGACCCAGTACTTC.